Here is one T cell receptor beta chain with its context. This record comes from a study of shared clonotypes between healthy human individuals. The CDR3 runs to 16 residues. Germline V gene lookup returns CDR1 SGHRS and CDR2 YFSETQ. With V trimmed by 5 bases and J by 3 bases, 12 bases remained unmatched. The assay ran at deep level. Profiling relied on immunoSEQ multiplex PCR, and the TCRdb table lists in-frame clones only, not all of them. The top ten hold 0.37% of the sample, which has roughly 2,300,000 clones, 80% to 95% seen once. The rearrangement links TRBV5-1 to TRBJ2-7, with 9 bases identical to TRBD2. This receptor was taken from a man younger than 35 in good health. Some clones in this sample may be carry-over from other donors' samples. Specimen: naive CD4+ T cells from PBMCs. Subset specified: CD45RA+ positively selected. The CDR3 is CASRGLTSGELYEQYF. CDR3 bases: TGCGCCAGCAGGGGATTGACTAGCGGAGAGCTCTACGAGCAGTACTTC.